This record covers a single T cell receptor (beta chain). Sequencing was performed with immunoSEQ multiplex PCR; in TCRdb, only in-frame clones are kept and a portion is missing. The repertoire includes fewer than 250,000 clones, more than 70% of them detected once, and more than 8% sits in the top ten. This entry comes from a study of blood T cell repertoires in COVID-19. Overall study: COVID-19 samples collected from the United States, Italy and Spain covered acute and convalescent phases.

Sequenced material: peripheral blood. This sequence originates from a woman aged 45-65 years with acute or convalescent COVID-19.

CDR3 sequence (DNA): TGTGCCAGCACCCTACAGGGGGCGTACAATGAGCAGTTCTTC. This encodes CASTLQGAYNEQFF. The rearrangement uses TRBV5-4 and TRBJ2-1; 9 bases agree with TRBD1. The V and J ends lost 6 bases and 4 bases, in that order; junction bases with no gene match: 5. The CDR3 is 14 amino acids. Per germline, CDR1 SGHNT and CDR2 YYREEE (reference sequence).